By sample fraction, the clone carrying this T cell receptor beta chain is medium-sized. The data derive from a study of blood T cell repertoires in COVID-19. About the study: The samples span acute and convalescent COVID-19 from the United States, Italy and Spain. PBMCs, B-cell-depleted T cells, or T cells were the source of the cDNA or gDNA that made up the material.

Source study methods: Using reference gene primer amplification, nucleated cell counts were estimated. Assay: immunoSEQ multiplex PCR; the TCRdb copy retains only in-frame clones and omits some. Clone size and V and J calls were adopted from that table, with D and trimming inferred from the DNA. The sample contains some 12,000 clones, about 92% of which appear only once. Germline CDR1 is SGHNT and CDR2 is YENEEA. After removal of 3 bases from V and 0 bases from J, the junction contained 5 bases not matched to a gene. The CDR3 has 15 amino acids. This receptor was taken from a man aged 70-80 years with active COVID-19. The chain combines TRBV11-3 with TRBJ2-7, with 7 positions matching TRBD2. Sequencing was carried out using peripheral blood. CDR3 nucleotides: TGTGCCAGCAGCTTTCTAGCGGCCAGCTCCTACGAGCAGTACTTC. Translation gives CASSFLAASSYEQYF.